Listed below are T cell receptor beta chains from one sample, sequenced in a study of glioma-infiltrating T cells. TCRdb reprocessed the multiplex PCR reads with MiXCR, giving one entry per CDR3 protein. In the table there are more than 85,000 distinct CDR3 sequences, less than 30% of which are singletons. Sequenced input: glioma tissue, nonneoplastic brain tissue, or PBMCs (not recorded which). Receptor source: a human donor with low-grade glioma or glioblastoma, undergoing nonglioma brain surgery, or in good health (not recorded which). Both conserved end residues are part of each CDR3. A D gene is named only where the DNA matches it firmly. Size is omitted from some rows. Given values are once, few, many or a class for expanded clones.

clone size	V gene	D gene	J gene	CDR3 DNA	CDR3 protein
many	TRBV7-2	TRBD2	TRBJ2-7	TGTGCCAGCAGCCCAGGCCTAGCGGACGAGCAGTACTTC	CASSPGLADEQYF
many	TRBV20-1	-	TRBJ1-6	TGCAGTGCTGGAGGGACCAATTCACCCCTCCACTTT	CSAGGTNSPLHF
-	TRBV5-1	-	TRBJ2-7	TGCGCCAGCAGCACCCGAGCACAGGACTGGGGAAACGAGCAGTACTTC	CASSTRAQDWGNEQYF
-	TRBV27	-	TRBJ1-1	TGTGCCAGCAGTTCTCCGACTTTGAATACTCAAGCTTTCTTT	CASSSPTLNTQAFF
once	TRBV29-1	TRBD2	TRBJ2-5	TGCAGCGTTGAAGGTGCTAGCGGCCCTCAAGAGACCCAGTACTTC	CSVEGASGPQETQYF
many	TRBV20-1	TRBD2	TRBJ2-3	TGCAGTGCTAGACCCCCCGGGGGGGGGGGCCCGCCAGATACGCAGTATTTT	CSARPPGGGGPPDTQYF
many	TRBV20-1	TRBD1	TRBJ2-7	TGCAGTGCTAGGATCGACAGGGGAGCCTACGAGCAGTACTTC	CSARIDRGAYEQYF
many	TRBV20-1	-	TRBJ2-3	TGCAGTGCTAGAGATATCCTCGTGACAGATACGCAGTATTTT	CSARDILVTDTQYF
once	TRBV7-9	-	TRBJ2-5	TGTGCCAGCAGCCATCCGGGACTGCAAGAGACCGAGTACTTC	CASSHPGLQETEYF
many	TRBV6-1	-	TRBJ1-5	TGTGCCAGCAGTGCACAGGGTTTGAAGTTACTTTATAGCAATCAGCCCCAGCATTTT	CASSAQGLKLLYSNQPQHF
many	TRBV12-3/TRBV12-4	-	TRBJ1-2	TGTGCCAGCAGCCCTCGGGTCTATGGCTACACCTTC	CASSPRVYGYTF
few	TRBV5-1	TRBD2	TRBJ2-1	TGCGCCAGCAGCGCCGGGACTAGCTTAAATGAGCAGTTCTTC	CASSAGTSLNEQFF
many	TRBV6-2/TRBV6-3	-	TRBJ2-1	TGTGCCAGTTCAGTAGGTCTGAATGAGCAGTTCTTC	CASSVGLNEQFF
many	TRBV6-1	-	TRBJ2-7	TGTGCCAGCAGTCCAAACCTCGGCGAGCAGTACTTC	CASSPNLGEQYF
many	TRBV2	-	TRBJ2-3	TGTGCCAGCAGACTAGAAACAGATACGCAGTATTTT	CASRLETDTQYF
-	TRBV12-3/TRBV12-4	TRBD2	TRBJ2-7	TGTGCCAGCAGTTTAAGTCTCGGGACTAGCGGTCCCTTAGAGCAGTACTTC	CASSLSLGTSGPLEQYF